These 11 T cell receptor beta chains came from one sample sequenced in a study of spatial heterogeneity in lung cancer. Time point noted: sample taken at primary tumor resection. TCRdb fed the 5' RACE reads into MiXCR, producing one record per CDR3 protein. The data show 40,000 or so distinct CDR3 sequences, roughly 5.2% seen once. The sequencing here drew on PBMCs, taken at surgery. These receptors all stem from a female donor with early-stage non-small cell lung cancer.

This clonotype was counted many times. The chain has TRBV5-1 and TRBJ2-7; 7 nucleotides agree with TRBD1. This CDR3 has 15 residues. The J segment lost 2 bases and the V segment lost 0 bases, leaving 5 bases of the junction unmatched. Germline V gene sequence: CDR1 SGHRS, CDR2 YFSETQ. The CDR3, as DNA: TGCGCCAGCAGCTTGGCTACAGGGGCGGCCTACGAGCAGTACTTC. It translates to CASSLATGAAYEQYF.

Many counts were recorded for this clonotype. This chain uses TRBV7-9 with TRBJ2-7; tentatively, D is TRBD2 (5 bases). The V gene lost 1 base and the J gene lost 2 bases, with 12 bases spanning the gap. The CDR3 has 15 residues. Germline CDR1 and CDR2: SEHNR and FQNEAQ (reference sequence). The CDR3 nucleotides are TGTGCCAGCAGCTTAGGGGGAGCCCTGACCTACGAGCAGTACTTC. Translation gives CASSLGGALTYEQYF.

This clonotype was picked up many times. The genes are TRBV7-2 and TRBJ1-6; D remains ambiguous. Trimming removed 1 base from V and 15 bases from J, with 16 bases in between. CDR3 length: 14 residues. CDR1 SGHTA and CDR2 FQGNSA come from the germline V gene. The DNA of the CDR3 is TGTGCCAGCAGCTTAGGGACTTTATTTTCATACCTCCACTTT. Its translation: CASSLGTLFSYLHF.

In this sample, this clonotype turned up many times. The V call is TRBV20-1, the J call TRBJ2-7, with 8 bases fitting TRBD1. The V gene's germline CDR1 is DFQATT and CDR2 SNEGSKA (reference sequence). CDR3 length: 17 residues. With V trimmed by 1 base and J by 6 bases, 17 bases remained unmatched. The CDR3 nucleotides are TGCAGTGCTAGAGTGCAGGGGGCTCTCTCCATTTCGCGCGAGCAGTACTTC. This translates into CSARVQGALSISREQYF.

This clonotype was observed at least ten times. The chain links TRBV29-1 to TRBJ1-2; TRBD1 might be the D (6 bases). V was shortened by 0 bases and J by 6 bases, with 14 bases between the two germline ends. The CDR3 is 14 amino acids. CDR1 and CDR2 from the germline V gene are SQVTM and ANQGSEA. CDR3 nucleotide sequence: TGCAGCGTTGAAGATAGTTCAGGGGCGAATGGCTACACCTTC. Its translation: CSVEDSSGANGYTF.

This clonotype occurred many times. The chain employs TRBV4-3 and TRBJ1-5, with D uncertain. The V end lost 0 bases, the J end lost 9 bases, and 12 bases lay between the germline ends. Germline values: CDR1 LGHNA, CDR2 YSLEER. The CDR3 consists of 14 residues. CDR3 sequence reads: CASSQDLGDPPQHF. CDR3 nucleotides: TGCGCCAGCAGCCAAGATTTGGGAGATCCGCCCCAGCATTTT.

This clonotype was recorded many times. The chain carries TRBV6-2 or TRBV6-3 and TRBJ1-2; D is undetermined. The CDR3 contains 14 residues. Germline assignment: CDR1 MNHEY and CDR2 SVGEGT. Trimming took 5 bases from V and 4 from J, leaving 14 bases between them. This CDR3 is CASSTWTGTYGYTF. The CDR3 nucleotides are TGTGCCAGCAGTACCTGGACTGGAACCTATGGCTACACCTTC.

This clonotype was recorded a few times. V gene TRBV5-6 combines with J gene TRBJ2-3; 10 nucleotides agree with TRBD2. The germline V gene encodes CDR1 SGHDT and CDR2 YYEEEE. The CDR3 totals 16 residues. Germline trimming cut 1 base from V and 8 bases from J; bases unmatched to any gene: 10. CDR3 bases: TGTGCCAGCAGCTTGTCTAGCGGGGGCCTCGGGAGTACGCAGTATTTT. Protein sequence: CASSLSSGGLGSTQYF.

V gene TRBV30 combines with J gene TRBJ1-2; D perhaps matches TRBD1 (5 bases). V gave up 8 bases and J gave up 2 bases, with 15 bases separating them. Germline CDR1 GTSNPN, CDR2 SVGIG (reference sequence). The CDR3 is 13 residues long. CDR3 in amino acids: CARDERGNYGYTF. In nucleotides, the CDR3 is TGTGCCCGGGACGAACGAGGGAACTATGGCTACACCTTC.

This clonotype occurred many times. The chain carries TRBV12-3 or TRBV12-4 and TRBJ1-6, with D uncertain. Trimming stripped 6 bases from V and 2 bases from J, with 11 bases between. CDR3 size: 15 residues. CDR3 DNA sequence: TGTGCCAGCAGCCCGACCGTCACCTATAATTCACCCCTCCACTTT. Protein product: CASSPTVTYNSPLHF.

This clonotype was detected only a few times. The chain carries TRBV4-2 and TRBJ2-7; 9 positions agree with TRBD2. V dropped 2 bases and J dropped 4; count of bases not matched to a gene: 6. The CDR3 consists of 15 residues. Germline V gene lookup returns CDR1 LGHNA and CDR2 YNFKEQ. The CDR3 DNA is TGTGCCAGCAGCCAAACTGGCGCGGGGGGGTACGAGCAGTACTTC. This translates into CASSQTGAGGYEQYF.